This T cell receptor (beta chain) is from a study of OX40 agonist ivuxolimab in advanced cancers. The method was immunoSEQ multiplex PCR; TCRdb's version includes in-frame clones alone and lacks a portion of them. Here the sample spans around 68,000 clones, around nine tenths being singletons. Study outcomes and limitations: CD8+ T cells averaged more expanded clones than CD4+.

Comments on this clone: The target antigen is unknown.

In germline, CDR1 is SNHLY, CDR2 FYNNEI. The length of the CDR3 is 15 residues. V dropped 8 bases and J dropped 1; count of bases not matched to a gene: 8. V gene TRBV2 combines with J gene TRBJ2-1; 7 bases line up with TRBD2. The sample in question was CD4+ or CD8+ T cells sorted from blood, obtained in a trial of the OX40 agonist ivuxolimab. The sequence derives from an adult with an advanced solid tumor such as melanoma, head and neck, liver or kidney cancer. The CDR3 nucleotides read TGTGCCAGCGGGGGGGGACGCCTATCCTACAATGAGCAGTTCTTC. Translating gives CASGGGRLSYNEQFF.